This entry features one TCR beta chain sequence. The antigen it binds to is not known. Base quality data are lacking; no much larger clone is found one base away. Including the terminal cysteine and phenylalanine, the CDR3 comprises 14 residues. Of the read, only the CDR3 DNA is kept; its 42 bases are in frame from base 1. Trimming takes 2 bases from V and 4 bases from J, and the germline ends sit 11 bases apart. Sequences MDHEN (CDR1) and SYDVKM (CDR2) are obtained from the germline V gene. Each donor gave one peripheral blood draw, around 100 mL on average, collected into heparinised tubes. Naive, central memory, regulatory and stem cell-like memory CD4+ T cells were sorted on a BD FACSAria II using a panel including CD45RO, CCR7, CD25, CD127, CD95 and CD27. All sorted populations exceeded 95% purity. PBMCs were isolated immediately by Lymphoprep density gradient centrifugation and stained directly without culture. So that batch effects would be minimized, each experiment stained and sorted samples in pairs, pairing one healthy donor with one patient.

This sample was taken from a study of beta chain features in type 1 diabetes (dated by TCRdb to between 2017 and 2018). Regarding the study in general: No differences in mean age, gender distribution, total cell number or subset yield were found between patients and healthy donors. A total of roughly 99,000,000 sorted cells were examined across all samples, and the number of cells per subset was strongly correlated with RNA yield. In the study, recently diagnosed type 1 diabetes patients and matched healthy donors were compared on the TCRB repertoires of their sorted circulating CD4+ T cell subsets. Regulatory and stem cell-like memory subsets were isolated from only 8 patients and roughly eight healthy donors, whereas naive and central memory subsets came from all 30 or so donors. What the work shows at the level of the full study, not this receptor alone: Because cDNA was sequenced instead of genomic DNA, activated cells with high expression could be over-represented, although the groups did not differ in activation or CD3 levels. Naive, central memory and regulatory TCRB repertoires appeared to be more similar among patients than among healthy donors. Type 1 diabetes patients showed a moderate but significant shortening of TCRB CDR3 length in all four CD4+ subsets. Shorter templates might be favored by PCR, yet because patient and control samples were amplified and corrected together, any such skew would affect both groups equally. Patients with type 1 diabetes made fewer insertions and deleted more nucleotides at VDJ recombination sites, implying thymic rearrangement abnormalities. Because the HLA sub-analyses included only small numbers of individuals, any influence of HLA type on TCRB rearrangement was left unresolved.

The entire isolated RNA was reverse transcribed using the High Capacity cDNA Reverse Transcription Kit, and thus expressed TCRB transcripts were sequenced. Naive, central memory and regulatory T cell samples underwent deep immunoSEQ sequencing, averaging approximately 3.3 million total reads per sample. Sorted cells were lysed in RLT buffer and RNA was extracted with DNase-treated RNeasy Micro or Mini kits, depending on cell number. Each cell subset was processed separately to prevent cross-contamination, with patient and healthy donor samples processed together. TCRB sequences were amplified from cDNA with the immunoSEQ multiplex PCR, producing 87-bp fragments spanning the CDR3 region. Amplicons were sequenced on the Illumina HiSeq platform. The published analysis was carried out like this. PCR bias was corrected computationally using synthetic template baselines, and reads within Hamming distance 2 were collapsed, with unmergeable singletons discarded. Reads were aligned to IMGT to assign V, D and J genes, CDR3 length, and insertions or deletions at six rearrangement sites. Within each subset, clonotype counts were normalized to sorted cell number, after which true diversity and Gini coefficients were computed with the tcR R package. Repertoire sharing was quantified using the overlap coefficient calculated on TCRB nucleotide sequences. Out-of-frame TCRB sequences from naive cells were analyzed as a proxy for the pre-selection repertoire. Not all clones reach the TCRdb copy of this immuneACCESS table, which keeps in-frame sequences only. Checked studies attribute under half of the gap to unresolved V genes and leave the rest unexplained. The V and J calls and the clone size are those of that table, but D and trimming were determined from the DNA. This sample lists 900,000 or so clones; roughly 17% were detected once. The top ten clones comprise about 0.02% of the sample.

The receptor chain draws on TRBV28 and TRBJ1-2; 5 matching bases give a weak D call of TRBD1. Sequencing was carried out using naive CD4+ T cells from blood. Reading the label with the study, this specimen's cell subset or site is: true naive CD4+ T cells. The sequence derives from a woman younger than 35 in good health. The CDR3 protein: CASSLVAGTYGYTF. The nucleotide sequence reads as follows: TGTGCCAGCAGTTTAGTGGCGGGGACCTATGGCTACACCTTC.